The 32 T cell receptor beta chains given below trace back to one sample, sequenced in a study of T cells in Graves' hyperthyroidism and ophthalmopathy. RNA transcripts provided the source from which TCR beta CDR3 regions were amplified. The TCR CDR3 first-round RT-PCR relied on the HTBI primer set. TCRdb re-analysed the multiplex PCR reads in MiXCR, keeping a single row per CDR3 protein. This repertoire shows around 570,000 distinct CDR3 sequences, 20% found once; its top ten account for 47%. The sequencing input was blood. The receptors stem from a man aged 35 to 55 with Graves' ophthalmopathy.

This clonotype was counted once. The V gene is TRBV18, the J gene TRBJ1-5; no reliable D call. Germline CDR1 is KGHSH and CDR2 is LQKENI. There are 15 residues in the CDR3. The V end was cut by 3 bases, the J end by 5 bases, with 14 bases between. This chain's CDR3 is CASSPYGMKDQPQHF. The CDR3 region has the DNA TGTGCCAGCTCACCCTACGGGATGAAAGATCAGCCCCAGCATTTT. Variable domain in full (rest from reference TRBV18 and TRBJ1-5): NAGVMQNPRHLVRRRGQEARLRCSPMKGHSHVYWYRQLPEEGLKFMVYLQKENIIDESGMPKERFSAEFPKEGPSILRIQQVVRGDSAAYFCASSPYGMKDQPQHFGDGTRLSIL.

Ten or more counts support this clonotype. The V and J genes are TRBV5-1 and TRBJ2-2; no definite D call. This CDR3 has 16 amino acids. Trimming took off 0 bases at V and 0 bases at J, with 9 bases between the two ends. Germline-derived CDR1 and CDR2 are SGHRS and YFSETQ. The CDR3 loop reads CASSLAVGTNTGELFF. In DNA, the CDR3 is TGCGCCAGCAGCTTGGCCGTGGGTACGAACACCGGGGAGCTGTTTTTT. Using reference TRBV5-1 and TRBJ2-2 for the parts outside the CDR3, the full variable domain is KAGVTQTPRYLIKTRGQQVTLSCSPISGHRSVSWYQQTPGQGLQFLFEYFSETQRNKGNFPGRFSGRQFSNSRSEMNVSTLELGDSALYLCASSLAVGTNTGELFFGEGSRLTVL.

This clonotype was observed many times. This rearrangement joins TRBV5-6 to TRBJ1-2, with D possibly being TRBD1 (5 bases). Germline V gene lookup returns CDR1 SGHDT and CDR2 YYEEEE. The CDR3 totals 14 residues. V was pared by 0 bases and J by 4 bases, with 10 bases between. In nucleotides, the CDR3 is TGTGCCAGCAGCTTGGGGCGGGGGACCTATGGCTACACCTTC. Its translation is CASSLGRGTYGYTF.

This clonotype has just a few counts. The CDR3 protein is CASSLDRGVYGYTF. In nucleotides, the CDR3 is TGTGCCAGCAGTTTAGACAGGGGGGTATATGGCTACACCTTC. The rearrangement links TRBV12-3 or TRBV12-4 to TRBJ1-2, with TRBD1 identical over 8 bases. This CDR3 is 14 amino acids long. J lost 5 bases, V lost 1 base, and 3 bases had no gene match.

This clonotype was detected only a few times. The J gene is TRBJ1-5, the V gene TRBV19; D remains unclear. Germline CDR1 LNHDA, CDR2 SQIVND (reference sequence). This CDR3 has 14 amino acids. Trimming took 5 bases from V and 7 from J, leaving 15 bases between them. In DNA, the CDR3 is TGTGCCAGTAGTTTCCCTCCTCCCAAGCAGCCCCAGCATTTT. This gives the protein CASSFPPPKQPQHF.

V gene TRBV20-1 combines with J gene TRBJ2-7, with no clear D. The V gene's germline CDR1 is DFQATT and CDR2 SNEGSKA (reference sequence). With 3 bases removed from V and 4 bases from J, the gap between germline ends came to 7 bases. The CDR3 totals 11 residues. CDR3 loop: CSAREIYEQYF. For the CDR3, the DNA is TGCAGTGCTAGGGAAATTTACGAGCAGTACTTC.

This clonotype was observed at least ten times. This chain links TRBV5-1 with TRBJ1-2; 10 nucleotides align to TRBD1. The J segment lost 9 bases and the V segment lost 0 bases, leaving 11 bases of the junction unmatched. Looked up from germline, CDR1 is SGHRS and CDR2 is YFSETQ. The CDR3 has 16 residues. The CDR3 DNA sequence: TGCGCCAGCAGCTTGGGACAGGGGGCAAAAGTGGGAAGCTACACCTTC. It is translated as CASSLGQGAKVGSYTF.

V usage is TRBV18 and J usage is TRBJ1-1; possible D gene TRBD1, 5 bases. Trimming stripped 5 bases from V and 3 bases from J, with 13 bases between. The CDR3 spans 14 residues. The germline V gene encodes CDR1 KGHSH and CDR2 LQKENI. The CDR3 is CASSSQGGDTEAFF. For the CDR3, the DNA is TGTGCCAGCTCATCCCAGGGCGGGGACACTGAAGCTTTCTTT.

The chain has TRBV28 and TRBJ2-1; perhaps TRBD2 as D (6 bases). Per the germline V gene, CDR1 is MDHEN and CDR2 is SYDVKM. The CDR3 totals 14 residues. V dropped 5 bases and J dropped 0 bases, with 8 bases sitting between them. The DNA of the CDR3 is TGTGCCAGCAGTGAGCGGGCCTCCTACAATGAGCAGTTCTTC. It encodes CASSERASYNEQFF.

This clonotype was detected ten times or more. The chain joins TRBV12-3 or TRBV12-4 to TRBJ1-1; D unclear. V lost 6 bases to trimming and J lost 5 bases, with 10 bases between them. The CDR3 is made up of 12 amino acids. The DNA of the CDR3 is TGTGCCAGCAGCATTCATGGAACTGAAGCTTTCTTT. It yields the protein CASSIHGTEAFF.

This clonotype was recorded a few times. The V gene is TRBV5-1, the J gene TRBJ1-2; D is uncertain. CDR3 length: 13 residues. The ends were cut back, 4 bases at V and 8 bases at J, with 15 bases in the middle. Germline values: CDR1 SGHRS, CDR2 YFSETQ. As DNA, the CDR3 is TGCGCCAGCAGCCTGGACCGTATGAGCGGCTACACCTTC. This gives the protein CASSLDRMSGYTF.

This clonotype showed up many times. The chain joins TRBV2 to TRBJ2-7; unclear D gene. Germline CDR1 SNHLY, CDR2 FYNNEI. CDR3 length: 13 residues. V lost 8 bases, J lost 6 bases, and 17 bases lay in between. The CDR3 is CASVSLNLGEQYF. The DNA for the CDR3 is TGTGCCAGCGTCTCGTTAAACCTTGGCGAGCAGTACTTC.

There are a few counts of this clonotype. V usage is TRBV11-2 and J usage is TRBJ2-7; the D gene is possibly TRBD1 (6 bases). The V gene lost 5 bases and the J gene lost 4 bases, with 18 bases spanning the gap. The CDR3 has 15 residues. Germline V lookup: CDR1 SGHAT, CDR2 FQNNGV. The CDR3 here is CASSPGAAKGYEQYF. The CDR3, as DNA: TGTGCCAGCAGCCCAGGGGCAGCCAAGGGGTACGAGCAGTACTTC.

This clonotype occurred many times. This chain links TRBV30 with TRBJ2-2; no reliable D call. The germline V and J ends were trimmed by 0 bases and 2 bases, with 10 bases remaining between them. Germline CDR1 and CDR2: GTSNPN and SVGIG (reference sequence). CDR3 size: 15 residues. CDR3 in DNA: TGTGCCTGGAGTGTTCCCACCACAAACACCGGGGAGCTGTTTTTT. It yields the protein CAWSVPTTNTGELFF.

This clonotype was seen ten or more times. The chain links TRBV3-1 to TRBJ2-7, with 10 bases fitting TRBD1. This CDR3 comprises 15 residues. V lost 3 bases and J lost 6; bases outside the gene matches: 8. Looked up from germline, CDR1 is LGHDT and CDR2 is YNNKEL (reference sequence). The CDR3 DNA reads as TGTGCCAGCAGCCAGGACGGACAGGGGGTGAGCGAGCAGTACTTC. It is translated as CASSQDGQGVSEQYF.

The table lists this clonotype with a few counts. The CDR3, as DNA: TGCGCCAGCAGCTTGACCCCGGGACCCTACGAGCAGTACTTC. It specifies CASSLTPGPYEQYF. The V and J genes are TRBV5-1 and TRBJ2-7; D is tentatively TRBD1 or TRBD2 (5 bases each). V was cut by 1 base and J by 2 bases, with 10 bases left in between. Looked up from germline, CDR1 is SGHRS and CDR2 is YFSETQ. This CDR3 is built from 14 residues.

This chain uses TRBV29-1 with TRBJ2-5; D is possibly TRBD2 (6 bases). The germline CDR1 and CDR2 sequences are SQVTM and ANQGSEA. V lost 7 bases, J lost 1 base, and 16 bases lay in between. The CDR3 has 14 residues. The CDR3 DNA sequence: TGCAGCGCTCAACGGGCGGGGTCCCAAGAGACCCAGTACTTC. The encoded protein is CSAQRAGSQETQYF.

This chain links TRBV20-1 with TRBJ2-5, with 10 positions matching TRBD2. Trimming took 1 base from V and 5 from J; bases not matched to a gene: 10. The CDR3 has 16 amino acids. Germline V gene lookup returns CDR1 DFQATT and CDR2 SNEGSKA (reference sequence). The CDR3 spells CSARAASGRGGETQYF. CDR3 nucleotides: TGCAGTGCTAGAGCTGCTAGCGGGAGAGGGGGGGAGACCCAGTACTTC.

A note on this clonotype: An end of the junction does not agree with germline; a read error may underlie this. The chain recombines TRBV7-2 with TRBJ1-1; possibly TRBD1 for D (6 bases). CDR1 and CDR2 from the germline V gene are SGHTA and FQGNSA. The CDR3 is made up of 14 amino acids. CDR3 DNA: TGTGCCAGCAGCTCTGGACAGAAGAACACTGAAGCTTCCTTT. Amino acids: CASSSGQKNTEASF.

V gene TRBV5-1 combines with J gene TRBJ2-1; D may be TRBD1 (6 bases). This CDR3 is 16 amino acids long. CDR1 and CDR2 (germline): SGHRS, YFSETQ. V was cut by 7 bases and J by 0 bases, with 17 bases left in between. Here the CDR3 DNA reads TGCGCCAGCTGGTCTGGGGGCCCCAGCTCCTACAATGAGCAGTTCTTC. Translated, it gives CASWSGGPSSYNEQFF.

The rearrangement links TRBV30 to TRBJ1-4, with 8 bases aligning to TRBD1. With V trimmed by 0 bases and J by 0 bases, 6 bases remained unmatched. The CDR3 spans 17 residues. CDR1 and CDR2 from the germline V gene are GTSNPN and SVGIG (reference sequence). CDR3 DNA: TGTGCCTGGAGTGTACAAGGGACAGGAGCAACTAATGAAAAACTGTTTTTT. Its translation: CAWSVQGTGATNEKLFF.

The V gene is TRBV29-1, the J gene TRBJ2-3; TRBD1 matches at 11 bases. V trimming: 1 base; J trimming: 3 bases; junction bases outside the gene matches: 6. Germline values: CDR1 SQVTM, CDR2 ANQGSEA. CDR3 length equals 16 residues. CDR3 in DNA: TGCAGCGTTGAAGGGATGGGGACAGGGGGAACAGATACGCAGTATTTT. Translating it yields CSVEGMGTGGTDTQYF.

The J gene is TRBJ2-3, the V gene TRBV20-1; D not resolved. This CDR3 has 15 residues. The V and J ends lost 4 bases and 1 base respectively, with 15 bases between them. In germline, CDR1 is DFQATT, CDR2 SNEGSKA (reference sequence). CDR3 in amino acids: CSATPRGFGTDTQYF. The CDR3 nucleotides are TGCAGTGCTACCCCTCGCGGCTTCGGCACAGATACGCAGTATTTT.

This clonotype was detected ten times or more. V is TRBV12-3 or TRBV12-4 and J is TRBJ1-5; 11 positions agree with TRBD1. The CDR3 extends over 16 amino acids. V dropped 3 bases and J dropped 5; count of bases not matched to a gene: 6. CDR3 in DNA: TGTGCCAGCAGTTTTGGGCGGGACAGGGGGTATCAGCCCCAGCATTTT. It specifies CASSFGRDRGYQPQHF.

This clonotype has only a few counts. The rearrangement links TRBV28 to TRBJ1-4, with a possible D match to TRBD1 (5 bases). The ends were cut back, 5 bases at V and 6 bases at J, with 16 bases in the middle. CDR3 length equals 15 residues. CDR1 is MDHEN, CDR2 SYDVKM, per germline. This CDR3 is CASSETGTEDEKLFF. The CDR3, as DNA: TGTGCCAGCAGTGAAACCGGGACGGAAGATGAAAAACTGTTTTTT.

Ten or more counts support this clonotype. This chain uses TRBV5-1 with TRBJ2-4, with 10 bases fitting TRBD1. Germline CDR1 SGHRS, CDR2 YFSETQ. Trimming at V came to 0 bases and at J to 7 bases, leaving 1 base not matched to a gene. The CDR3 consists of 14 residues. Here the CDR3 DNA reads TGCGCCAGCAGCTTGGGACAGGGGGCCAACATTCAGTACTTC. It is translated as CASSLGQGANIQYF.

The CDR3 bases are TGTGCCTGGAGTTCCCCGGGACTAGCGGCTTCCTACGAGCAGTACTTC. Translating it yields CAWSSPGLAASYEQYF. The chain links TRBV30 to TRBJ2-7, with 11 bases that match TRBD2. Germline V gene sequence: CDR1 GTSNPN, CDR2 SVGIG (reference sequence). The ends lost 2 bases at V and 1 base at J; junction bases unmatched: 7. The CDR3 consists of 16 residues.

V usage is TRBV29-1 and J usage is TRBJ2-4; 10 bases align to TRBD1. Trimming cost V 4 bases and J 5 bases; bases outside gene matches: 5. Germline V gene lookup returns CDR1 SQVTM and CDR2 ANQGSEA. The CDR3 covers 14 residues. CDR3 DNA: TGCAGCGTTGCTGACAGGGGGCCCGAAAACATTCAGTACTTC. This encodes CSVADRGPENIQYF.

This clonotype was observed a few times. V is TRBV11-2 and J is TRBJ2-6; D not certain. Germline CDR1 is SGHAT and CDR2 is FQNNGV. CDR3 length equals 15 residues. V lost 6 bases, J lost 0 bases, and 9 bases lay in between. CDR3 sequence (DNA): TGTGCCAGCAGGACACCCTCCTCTGGGGCCAACGTCCTGACTTTC. Residues: CASRTPSSGANVLTF.

This clonotype has just a few counts. The chain joins TRBV30 to TRBJ2-1; 8 bases match TRBD2. The CDR3 runs to 15 residues. V lost 3 bases to trimming and J lost 3 bases; unmatched junction nucleotides: 7. Germline-derived CDR1 and CDR2 are GTSNPN and SVGIG (reference sequence). The CDR3 region is CAWSPGRGYYNEQFF. CDR3 nucleotides: TGTGCCTGGAGCCCCGGGAGGGGTTACTACAATGAGCAGTTCTTC.

The chain combines TRBV10-3 with TRBJ1-1; D not certain. Trimming cost V 6 bases and J 1 base, with 15 bases left between them. The CDR3 is 15 amino acids. In germline, CDR1 is ENHRY, CDR2 SYGVKD. CDR3 region: CAIRATGLTNTEAFF. CDR3 DNA sequence: TGTGCCATCAGGGCAACTGGACTGACGAACACTGAAGCTTTCTTT.

The chain employs TRBV6-5 and TRBJ1-5, with a possible D match to TRBD1 (5 bases). Trimming cost V 5 bases and J 1 base, with 21 bases left between them. Looked up from germline, CDR1 is MNHEY and CDR2 is SVGAGI. The CDR3 spans 18 residues. In nucleotides, the CDR3 is TGTGCCAGCAGTCACCCGCGGGAGGGACGCCTCAGCAATCAGCCCCAGCATTTT. Translated, it gives CASSHPREGRLSNQPQHF.